Each of the 9 T cell receptor beta chains below was sequenced from the same sample in a study of T-cell reconstitution after alpha-beta-depleted transplantation in children. The TCRbeta library was prepared with unique molecular identifiers. TCRdb processed the PCR reads anew with MiXCR; each CDR3 protein has one entry. The table has approximately 350,000 distinct CDR3 sequences, 10% seen once. Sequencing used PBMCs from the stem cell graft donor, obtained from the stem cell graft. All receptors come from a human donor who donated a stem cell graft to a child with acute lymphoblastic leukemia.

V usage is TRBV28 and J usage is TRBJ2-1, with D perhaps matching TRBD2 (5 bases). The germline gives CDR1 MDHEN, CDR2 SYDVKM. V was clipped by 6 bases and J by 7 bases, with 13 bases between them. This CDR3 spans 13 amino acids. The CDR3 loop is CASSPAPGNEQFF. The DNA for the CDR3 is TGTGCCAGCAGCCCCGCCCCGGGAAATGAGCAGTTCTTC.

Many counts were recorded for this clonotype. The V gene is TRBV7-9, the J gene TRBJ2-7; D perhaps matches TRBD1 (6 bases). The CDR3 sequence is 13 residues long. Trimming took off 5 bases at V and 3 bases at J, with 11 bases between the two ends. CDR1 is SEHNR and CDR2 is FQNEAQ in the germline V gene (reference sequence). This CDR3 is CASSPGQIYEQYF. In DNA, the CDR3 is TGTGCCAGCAGCCCTGGACAGATCTACGAGCAGTACTTC.

This clonotype appeared a few times. The genes are TRBV6-5 and TRBJ1-5; 9 positions match TRBD1. This CDR3 is 15 amino acids long. Trimming took 4 bases from V and 2 from J; bases not matched to a gene: 3. Germline V gives CDR1 MNHEY, CDR2 SVGAGI. The CDR3 nucleotides are TGTGCCAGCAGTTCACAGGGGGCGGGCAATCAGCCCCAGCATTTT. Protein: CASSSQGAGNQPQHF.

The chain employs TRBV30 and TRBJ2-6; D not certain. Per the germline V gene, CDR1 is GTSNPN and CDR2 is SVGIG (reference sequence). The V gene lost 3 bases and the J gene lost 0 bases, with 3 bases spanning the gap. CDR3 length: 13 amino acids. CDR3 DNA sequence: TGTGCCTGGAGCCGCTCTGGGGCCAACGTCCTGACTTTC. It specifies CAWSRSGANVLTF. The full variable domain, completed using reference TRBV30 and TRBJ2-6, is SQTIHQWPATLVQPVGSPLSLECTVEGTSNPNLYWYRQAAGRGLQLLFYSVGIGQISSEVPQNLSASRPQDRQFILSSKKLLLSDSGFYLCAWSRSGANVLTFGAGSRLTVL.

This clonotype was detected ten times or more. This rearrangement joins TRBV10-3 to TRBJ2-2, with TRBD2 identical over 7 bases. Germline CDR1 is ENHRY and CDR2 is SYGVKD. The J segment lost 5 bases and the V segment lost 7 bases, leaving 10 bases of the junction unmatched. CDR3 length: 15 residues. CDR3 in amino acids: CAITSREVGTGELFF. CDR3 coding DNA: TGTGCCATCACCTCTCGGGAGGTGGGAACCGGGGAGCTGTTTTTT.

This clonotype was detected a few times. The chain combines TRBV15 with TRBJ2-3; 8 bases line up with TRBD2. J was trimmed by 3 bases and V by 5 bases; bases with no gene match: 10. Per germline, CDR1 LNHNV and CDR2 YYDKDF (reference sequence). The CDR3 contains 16 residues. The CDR3 DNA reads TGTGCCACCAGCCGAGTCCAGGGACTAGGGACAGATACGCAGTATTTT. It specifies CATSRVQGLGTDTQYF.

This clonotype appeared a few times. V is TRBV7-2 and J is TRBJ1-5; no clear D. V was trimmed by 2 bases and J by 2 bases, leaving 13 bases between them. Germline V lookup: CDR1 SGHTA, CDR2 FQGNSA. The CDR3 loop spans 16 amino acids. CDR3 in amino acids: CASSLFTGYGNQPQHF. In nucleotides, the CDR3 is TGTGCCAGCAGCTTATTTACGGGGTATGGCAATCAGCCCCAGCATTTT.

This clonotype appeared many times. V is TRBV20-1 and J is TRBJ1-2; D is possibly TRBD1 (6 bases). The CDR3 is 14 amino acids. The V end lost 3 bases, the J end lost 5 bases, and 16 bases lay between the germline ends. Germline CDR1 and CDR2: DFQATT and SNEGSKA (reference sequence). CDR3 amino acids: CSARLGQGQYGYTF. CDR3 sequence (DNA): TGCAGTGCTAGGTTGGGACAAGGACAATATGGCTACACCTTC.

As concerns this clonotype: The CDR3 end shows no conserved phenylalanine or tryptophan, and so a read error is likely. The V and J genes are TRBV6-2 or TRBV6-3 and TRBJ1-4; perhaps TRBD1 as D (6 bases). Germline CDR1 reads MNHEY; CDR2 reads SVGEGT. V lost 2 bases to trimming and J lost 8 bases, with 12 bases between them. This CDR3 has 14 residues. In DNA form, the CDR3 reads TGTGCCAGCAGTTACCCGAGGGGGGCCGAAAAACTGTTTTTG. Amino acids: CASSYPRGAEKLFL.